These 19 T cell receptor beta chains originate from one sample sequenced in a study of T cell responses to AZD1222 COVID-19 vaccine. This table comes from immunoSEQ multiplex PCR, and its TCRdb copy is limited to in-frame clones, with some not included. The sample has tens of thousands of clones; less than 95% are singletons. Sequencing was performed on peripheral blood, taken 28 days after the second AZD1222 dose. These receptors were taken from an adult who received the AZD1222 COVID-19 vaccine.

V usage is TRBV4-1 and J usage is TRBJ1-6; D gene unclear. Germline-derived CDR1 and CDR2 are MGHRA and YSYEKL. Trimming took off 1 base at V and 4 bases at J, with 5 bases between the two ends. CDR3 length: 14 amino acids. The chain's CDR3 is CASSQGPYNSPLHF. CDR3 nucleotides: TGCGCCAGCAGCCAAGGGCCGTATAATTCACCCCTCCACTTT.

The chain links TRBV28 to TRBJ2-7; TRBD2 aligns across 9 bases. After removal of 6 bases from V and 2 bases from J, the junction contained 8 bases not matched to a gene. The CDR3 covers 15 residues. The germline CDR1 and CDR2 sequences are MDHEN and SYDVKM. CDR3 nucleotides: TGTGCCAGCAGACCGGGACTAGCAAGGCCCTACGAGCAGTACTTC. Protein product: CASRPGLARPYEQYF.

This clone was picked up a small number of times. The rearrangement joins TRBV10-1 to TRBJ2-7; 8 nucleotides align to TRBD2. The V segment lost 0 bases and the J segment 5 bases; nucleotides outside the gene matches: 3. CDR3 size: 14 residues. The germline V gene has CDR1 WNHNN and CDR2 SYGVQD (reference sequence). The CDR3 DNA sequence: TGCGCCAGCAGTGAGTCCGGGGGGGTACACGAGCAGTACTTC. This gives the protein CASSESGGVHEQYF.

The chain carries TRBV24-1 and TRBJ2-1; D is uncertain. The germline CDR1 and CDR2 sequences are KGHDR and SFDVKD. Trimming shortened V by 3 bases and J by 7 bases, and 9 bases separated the two germline ends. This CDR3 is built from 13 residues. The CDR3 is CATSDARVNEQFF. CDR3 DNA: TGTGCCACCAGTGATGCACGCGTTAATGAGCAGTTCTTC.

The chain uses TRBV24-1 and TRBJ1-3; D not certain. The V end lost 3 bases, the J end lost 4 bases, and 6 bases lay between the germline ends. Per germline, CDR1 KGHDR and CDR2 SFDVKD. This CDR3 region has 13 residues. CDR3 nucleotide sequence: TGTGCCACCAGTGATAATGTAGGAAACACCATATATTTT. Amino acids: CATSDNVGNTIYF.

This chain joins TRBV28 and TRBJ2-2; 7 bases map to TRBD1. V lost 6 bases to trimming and J lost 1 base; unmatched junction nucleotides: 5. The CDR3 totals 15 residues. Germline CDR1 and CDR2: MDHEN and SYDVKM. The CDR3 DNA follows: TGTGCCAGCAGCGAACAGGGGCTGAACACCGGGGAGCTGTTTTTT. Its protein is CASSEQGLNTGELFF. Full variable domain (missing parts from reference TRBV28 and TRBJ2-2): DVKVTQSSRYLVKRTGEKVFLECVQDMDHENMFWYRQDPGLGLRLIYFSYDVKMKEKGDIPEGYSVSREKKERFSLILESASTNQTSMYLCASSEQGLNTGELFFGEGSRLTVL.

This chain joins TRBV6-2 or TRBV6-3 and TRBJ2-7; 11 bases match TRBD2. V dropped 5 bases and J dropped 0; count of bases not matched to a gene: 9. The germline V gene has CDR1 MNHEY and CDR2 SVGEGT. The CDR3 contains 17 residues. CDR3 in amino acids: CASSPSKGLAGSYEQYF. CDR3 DNA sequence: TGTGCCAGCAGTCCAAGTAAAGGACTAGCGGGCTCCTACGAGCAGTACTTC.

The chain links TRBV11-3 to TRBJ2-1; D might be TRBD2 (5 bases). V was pared by 1 base and J by 6 bases, with 7 bases between. Germline V gene sequence: CDR1 SGHNT, CDR2 YENEEA. The CDR3 loop spans 13 amino acids. The CDR3 DNA sequence: TGTGCCAGCAGCTTAGCGCTAGCCAATGAGCAGTTCTTC. This sequence encodes CASSLALANEQFF.

The CDR3 region is CASSLGGGATEAFF. CDR3 nucleotides: TGTGCCAGCAGCTTAGGCGGGGGGGCCACTGAAGCTTTCTTT. The chain combines TRBV7-9 with TRBJ1-1; TRBD1 might be the D (6 bases). Trimming took 1 base from V and 4 from J, leaving 10 bases between them. Germline V gene sequence: CDR1 SEHNR, CDR2 FQNEAQ (reference sequence). The CDR3 spans 14 residues.

The V gene is TRBV5-1, the J gene TRBJ2-6; D remains unclear. V lost 0 bases and J 1 base, leaving 5 bases between the germline ends. The CDR3 consists of 15 residues. Germline values: CDR1 SGHRS, CDR2 YFSETQ. For the CDR3, the DNA is TGCGCCAGCAGCTTGGAGATTTCTGGGGCCAACGTCCTGACTTTC. Amino acid sequence: CASSLEISGANVLTF.

The chain carries TRBV18 and TRBJ1-1, with D tentatively TRBD1 (5 bases). Germline CDR1 is KGHSH and CDR2 is LQKENI. The CDR3 runs 15 residues. V was pared by 2 bases and J by 3 bases, with 13 bases between. The CDR3 DNA sequence: TGTGCCAGCTCACCAAGGGGCACCGCTTACACTGAAGCTTTCTTT. This translates into CASSPRGTAYTEAFF.

In its sample, this clone was seen a few times. CDR3 DNA sequence: TGTGCCAGCAGCTTGGGTCCGGGGGGCGATGAGCAGTTCTTC. Amino acids: CASSLGPGGDEQFF. The chain employs TRBV7-2 and TRBJ2-1; tentative D call: TRBD2 (7 bases). Germline CDR1 is SGHTA and CDR2 is FQGNSA. The length of the CDR3 is 14 residues. V was trimmed by 3 bases and J by 8 bases, leaving 14 bases between them.

Note on this clone: The same CDR3 also results from other DNA sequences found in this sample. The J gene is TRBJ2-3, the V gene TRBV5-1; D remains unclear. Germline assignment: CDR1 SGHRS and CDR2 YFSETQ. The V end was cut by 0 bases, the J end by 0 bases, with 5 bases between. The CDR3 spans 14 residues. CDR3 sequence reads: CASSLGQSTDTQYF. The CDR3 nucleotides read TGCGCCAGCAGCTTGGGGCAGAGCACAGATACGCAGTATTTT.

CDR3 coding DNA: TGTGCCAGCCGCGCGAAGACCATGAATCCCTACGAGCAGTACTTC. It yields the protein CASRAKTMNPYEQYF. The rearrangement joins TRBV2 to TRBJ2-7, with D unresolved. Germline CDR1 reads SNHLY; CDR2 reads FYNNEI. Trimming removed 8 bases from V and 2 bases from J, with 19 bases in between. CDR3 size: 15 residues.

The rearrangement links TRBV4-2 to TRBJ2-1; D gene unclear. Germline V CDR1 and CDR2: LGHNA, YNFKEQ. The V end lost 0 bases, the J end lost 6 bases, and 15 bases lay between the germline ends. This CDR3 is built from 16 residues. The DNA of the CDR3 is TGTGCCAGCAGCCAAGAAAAGACGAGAGCCAGCAATGAGCAGTTCTTC. Translated: CASSQEKTRASNEQFF.

In this sample, this clone turned up once. The chain uses TRBV11-2 and TRBJ2-5; D call uncertain. The CDR3 is made up of 12 amino acids. Germline CDR1 SGHAT, CDR2 FQNNGV. With 3 bases removed from V and 1 base from J, the gap between germline ends came to 3 bases. The CDR3 DNA is TGTGCCAGCAGCTTGGCCCAAGAGACCCAGTACTTC. Its protein is CASSLAQETQYF.

The chain carries TRBV7-3 and TRBJ1-6; D perhaps matches TRBD1 (6 bases). Germline lookup yields CDR1 SGHTA and CDR2 FQGTGA. CDR3 length equals 16 residues. Deletions cut 5 bases from V and 9 bases from J, with 20 bases between. CDR3 bases: TGTGCCAGCAGCCCGCGCCGGGCAGGGGCGGGTTCACCCCTCCACTTT. Translation gives CASSPRRAGAGSPLHF.

This chain links TRBV7-7 with TRBJ2-7; 15 nucleotides match TRBD2. The CDR3 length is 17 residues. The V and J ends lost 5 bases and 4 bases, in that order; junction bases with no gene match: 9. CDR1 is SSHAT, CDR2 FNYEAQ, per germline (reference sequence). In nucleotides, the CDR3 is TGTGCCAGCAGCCCTAATTGGGGGACTAGCGGGAGGTACGAGCAGTACTTC. Translated, it gives CASSPNWGTSGRYEQYF.

J is TRBJ2-6 and V is TRBV5-4; 7 bases are shared with TRBD1. Trimming removed 4 bases from V and 0 bases from J; junction bases left unmatched: 7. Germline V gene sequence: CDR1 SGHNT, CDR2 YYREEE (reference sequence). CDR3 length: 17 amino acids. The CDR3 spells CASSKGQEFSGANVLTF. The DNA for the CDR3 is TGTGCCAGCAGCAAAGGACAGGAATTCTCTGGGGCCAACGTCCTGACTTTC.